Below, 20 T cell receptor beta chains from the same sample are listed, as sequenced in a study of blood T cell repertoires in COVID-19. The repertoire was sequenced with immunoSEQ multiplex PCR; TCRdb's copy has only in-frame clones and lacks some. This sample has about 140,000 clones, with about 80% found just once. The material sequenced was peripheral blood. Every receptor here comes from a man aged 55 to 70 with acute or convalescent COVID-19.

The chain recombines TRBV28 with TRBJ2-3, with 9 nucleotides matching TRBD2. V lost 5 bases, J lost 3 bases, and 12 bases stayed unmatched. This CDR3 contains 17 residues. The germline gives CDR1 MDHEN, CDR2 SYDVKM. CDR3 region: CASSPLHRTSVTDTQYF. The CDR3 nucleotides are TGTGCCAGCAGTCCCCTCCATCGGACTAGCGTAACAGATACGCAGTATTTT.

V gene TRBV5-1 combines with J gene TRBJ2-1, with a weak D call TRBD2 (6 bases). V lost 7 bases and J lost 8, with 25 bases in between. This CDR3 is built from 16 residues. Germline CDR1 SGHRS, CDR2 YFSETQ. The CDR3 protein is CASYDPSGRGFYEQFF. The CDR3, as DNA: TGCGCCAGCTACGACCCATCTGGGCGGGGCTTCTATGAGCAGTTCTTC.

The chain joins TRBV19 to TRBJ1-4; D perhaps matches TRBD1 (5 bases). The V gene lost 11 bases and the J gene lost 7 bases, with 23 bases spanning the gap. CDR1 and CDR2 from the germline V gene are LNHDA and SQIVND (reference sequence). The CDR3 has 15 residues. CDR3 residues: CAAKSTGVGGEKLFF. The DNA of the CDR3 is TGTGCCGCCAAGTCAACGGGGGTAGGTGGTGAAAAACTGTTTTTT.

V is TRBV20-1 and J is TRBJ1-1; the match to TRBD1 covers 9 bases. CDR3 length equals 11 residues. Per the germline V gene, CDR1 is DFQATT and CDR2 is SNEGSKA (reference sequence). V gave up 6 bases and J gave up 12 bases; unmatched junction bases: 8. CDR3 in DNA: TGCAGTGCCAAAAAACAGGGGGCGACTTTCTTT. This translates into CSAKKQGATFF.

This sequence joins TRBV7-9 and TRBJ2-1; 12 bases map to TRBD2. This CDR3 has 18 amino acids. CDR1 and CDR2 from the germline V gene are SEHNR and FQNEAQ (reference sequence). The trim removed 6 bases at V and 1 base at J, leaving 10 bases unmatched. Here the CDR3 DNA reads TGTGCCAGCAGTTCTCCGGGACTAGCGGGCATGTCCTACAATGAGCAGTTCTTC. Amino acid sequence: CASSSPGLAGMSYNEQFF.

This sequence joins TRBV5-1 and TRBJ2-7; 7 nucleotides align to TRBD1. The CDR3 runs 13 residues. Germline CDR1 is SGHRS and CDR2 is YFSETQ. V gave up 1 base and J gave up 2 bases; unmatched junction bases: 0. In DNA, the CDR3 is TGCGCCAGCAGCTTGCAGGGGGCCTACGAGCAGTACTTC. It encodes CASSLQGAYEQYF.

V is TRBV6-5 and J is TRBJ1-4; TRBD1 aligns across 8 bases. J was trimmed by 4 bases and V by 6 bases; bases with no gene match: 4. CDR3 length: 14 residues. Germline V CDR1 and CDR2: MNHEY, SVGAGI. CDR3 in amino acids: CASRTGQGNEKLFF. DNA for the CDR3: TGTGCCAGCAGGACAGGACAGGGTAATGAAAAACTGTTTTTT.

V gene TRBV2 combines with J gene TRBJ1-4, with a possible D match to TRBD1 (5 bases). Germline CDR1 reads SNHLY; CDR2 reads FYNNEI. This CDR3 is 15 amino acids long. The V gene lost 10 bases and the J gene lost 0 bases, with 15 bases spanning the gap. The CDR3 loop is CATNKGAATNEKLFF. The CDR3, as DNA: TGTGCCACGAACAAAGGGGCGGCAACTAATGAAAAACTGTTTTTT.

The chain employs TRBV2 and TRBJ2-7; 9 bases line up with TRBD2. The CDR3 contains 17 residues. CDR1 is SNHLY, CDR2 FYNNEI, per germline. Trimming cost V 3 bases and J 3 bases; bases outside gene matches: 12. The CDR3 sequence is CASSERPGTSLSYEQYF. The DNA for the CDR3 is TGTGCCAGCAGTGAGCGACCCGGGACTAGCTTAAGCTACGAGCAGTACTTC.

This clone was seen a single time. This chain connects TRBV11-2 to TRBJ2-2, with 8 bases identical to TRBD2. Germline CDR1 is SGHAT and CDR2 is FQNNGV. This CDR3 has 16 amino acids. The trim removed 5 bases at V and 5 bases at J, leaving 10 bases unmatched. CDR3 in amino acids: CASSPPGGRWTGELFF. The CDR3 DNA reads TGTGCCAGCAGCCCGCCGGGGGGGCGGTGGACCGGGGAGCTGTTTTTT.

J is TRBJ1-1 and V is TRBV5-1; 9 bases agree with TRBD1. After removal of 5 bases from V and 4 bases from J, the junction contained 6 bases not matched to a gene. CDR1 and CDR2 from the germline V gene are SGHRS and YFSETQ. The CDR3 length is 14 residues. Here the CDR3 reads CASRLQGASTEAFF. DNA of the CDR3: TGCGCCAGCAGACTACAGGGGGCGAGCACTGAAGCTTTCTTT. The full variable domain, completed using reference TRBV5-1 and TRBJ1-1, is KAGVTQTPRYLIKTRGQQVTLSCSPISGHRSVSWYQQTPGQGLQFLFEYFSETQRNKGNFPGRFSGRQFSNSRSEMNVSTLELGDSALYLCASRLQGASTEAFFGQGTRLTVV.

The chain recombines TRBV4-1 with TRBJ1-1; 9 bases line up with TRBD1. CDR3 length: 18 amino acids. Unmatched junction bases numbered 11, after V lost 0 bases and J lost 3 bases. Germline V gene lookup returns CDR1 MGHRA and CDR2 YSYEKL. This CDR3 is CASSQDRDRARPYTEAFF. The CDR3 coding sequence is TGCGCCAGCAGCCAAGATCGGGACAGGGCGAGACCTTACACTGAAGCTTTCTTT.

The CDR3 sequence is CATSRPHSQGYGYTF. The CDR3 DNA reads TGTGCCACCAGCAGACCACACTCACAGGGCTATGGCTACACCTTC. The chain is built from TRBV15 and TRBJ1-2; weak D call: TRBD1 (6 bases). Germline V lookup: CDR1 LNHNV, CDR2 YYDKDF (reference sequence). Trimming removed 2 bases from V and 4 bases from J, with 14 bases in between. The CDR3 length is 15 residues.

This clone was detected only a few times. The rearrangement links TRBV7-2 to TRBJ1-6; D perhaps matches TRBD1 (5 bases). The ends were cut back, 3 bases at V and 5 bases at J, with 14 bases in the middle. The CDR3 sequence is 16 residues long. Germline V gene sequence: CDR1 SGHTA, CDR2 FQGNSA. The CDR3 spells CASSFIPGGDNSPLHF. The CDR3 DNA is TGTGCCAGCAGCTTTATCCCGGGGGGGGATAATTCACCCCTCCACTTT. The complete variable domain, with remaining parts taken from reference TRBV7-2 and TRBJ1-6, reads GAGVSQSPSNKVTEKGKDVELRCDPISGHTALYWYRQSLGQGLEFLIYFQGNSAPDKSGLPSDRFSAERTGGSVSTLTIQRTQQEDSAVYLCASSFIPGGDNSPLHFGNGTRLTVT.

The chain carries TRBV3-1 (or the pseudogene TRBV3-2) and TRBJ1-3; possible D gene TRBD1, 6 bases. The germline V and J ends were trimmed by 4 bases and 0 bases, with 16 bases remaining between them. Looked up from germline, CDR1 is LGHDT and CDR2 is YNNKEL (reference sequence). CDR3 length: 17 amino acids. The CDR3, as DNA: TGTGCCAGCAGCCTAGAGGGGACAACGAACTCTGGAAACACCATATATTTT. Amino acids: CASSLEGTTNSGNTIYF.

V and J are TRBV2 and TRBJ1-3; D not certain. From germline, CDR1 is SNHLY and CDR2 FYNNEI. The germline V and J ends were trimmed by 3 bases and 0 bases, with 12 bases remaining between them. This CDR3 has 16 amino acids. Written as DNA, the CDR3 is TGTGCCAGCAGTGACGAGGTCAGAAGCTCTGGAAACACCATATATTTT. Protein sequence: CASSDEVRSSGNTIYF.

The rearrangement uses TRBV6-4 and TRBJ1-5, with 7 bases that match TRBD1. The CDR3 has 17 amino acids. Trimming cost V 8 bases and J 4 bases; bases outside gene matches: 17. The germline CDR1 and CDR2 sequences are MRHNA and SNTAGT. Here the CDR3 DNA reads TGTGCCAGCCAGGGGAGGCAGGGGGTATTACGGAATCAGCCCCAGCATTTT. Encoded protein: CASQGRQGVLRNQPQHF.

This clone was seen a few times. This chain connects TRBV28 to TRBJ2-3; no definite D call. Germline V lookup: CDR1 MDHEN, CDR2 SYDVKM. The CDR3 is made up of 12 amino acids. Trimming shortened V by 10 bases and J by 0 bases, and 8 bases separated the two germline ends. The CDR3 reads CATMTSTDTQYF. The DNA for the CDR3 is TGTGCCACAATGACTAGCACAGATACGCAGTATTTT.

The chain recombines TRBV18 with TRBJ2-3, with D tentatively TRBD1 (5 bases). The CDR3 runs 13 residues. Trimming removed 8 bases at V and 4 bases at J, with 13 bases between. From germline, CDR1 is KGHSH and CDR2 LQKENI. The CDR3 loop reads CASHRSGPDTQYF. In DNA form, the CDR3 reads TGTGCCAGCCACAGGTCTGGCCCAGATACGCAGTATTTT.

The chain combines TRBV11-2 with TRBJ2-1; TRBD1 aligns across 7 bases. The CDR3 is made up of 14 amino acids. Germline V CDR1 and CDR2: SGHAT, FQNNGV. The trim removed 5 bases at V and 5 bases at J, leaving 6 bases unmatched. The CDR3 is CASSLTRGNNEQFF. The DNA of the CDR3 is TGTGCCAGCAGCCTTACCAGGGGGAACAATGAGCAGTTCTTC.